The T cell receptor (beta chain) described here comes from a study of glioma-infiltrating T cells. Study-level findings and limits: Gliomas, especially low-grade, showed above-expected tissue-blood divergence; non-neoplastic patients showed below.

TCR alpha and beta CDR3 regions were amplified from RNA using iRepertoire nested multiplex PCR. One entry per CDR3 protein results from TCRdb running MiXCR on the multiplex PCR reads. Of about 380,000 distinct CDR3 sequences listed, about two fifths were seen once; the top ten hold more than 10%. For this clonotype: Its matching antigen is unknown.

Trimming took 8 bases from V and 5 from J, leaving 14 bases between them. The CDR3 totals 13 residues. Per germline, CDR1 MRHNA and CDR2 SNTAGT. This chain joins TRBV6-4 and TRBJ2-3; D unclear. The clonotype originates from a human donor with low-grade glioma or glioblastoma, undergoing nonglioma brain surgery, or in good health (not recorded which). The material sequenced was glioma tissue, nonneoplastic brain tissue, or PBMCs (not recorded which). The CDR3 region is CASGRNSKDTQYF. The CDR3 DNA follows: TGTGCCAGCGGCCGGAACAGTAAAGATACGCAGTATTTT.